A selection of T cell receptor beta chains follows, all from one sample in a study of T cell changes during pregnancy in multiple sclerosis. The protocol was immunoSEQ multiplex PCR, while the TCRdb copy is restricted to in-frame clones and leaves out a portion. The table has approximately 51,000 clones, about 90% seen once; the top ten hold about 0.6%. The source was CD4+ T cells from peripheral blood mononuclear cells, collected after pregnancy. The receptors stem from a female donor with multiple sclerosis, enrolled in a pregnancy study. The CDR3 runs from the conserved cysteine through the conserved F or W. Each record gives: J gene, V gene, D gene, clone size, CDR3 DNA, CDR3 protein. D genes are given only for firm matches. Clone size is shown for a subset of rows, as once, few, many or a class of expanded clone.

TRBJ2-1,TRBV5-1,TRBD2,NA,TGCGCCAGCAGCTTCGGCGGGAGGTACAATGAGCAGTTCTTC,CASSFGGRYNEQFF
TRBJ2-7,TRBV7-9,TRBD2,once,TGTGCCAGCAGCTTCGGACTAGCGGGAGGCCCCTACTCCTACGAGCAGTACTTC,CASSFGLAGGPYSYEQYF
TRBJ2-3,TRBV11-2,NA,NA,TGTGCCAGCAGCTTAGCTCCCTTCAGGGCAGATACGCAGTATTTT,CASSLAPFRADTQYF
TRBJ1-2,TRBV7-9,NA,NA,TGTGCCAGCAGCCTGGACAGCTCTTACTATGGCTACACCTTC,CASSLDSSYYGYTF
TRBJ2-3,TRBV5-4,TRBD2,NA,TGTGCCAGCAGCTCCGCCGCGACTAGCGGGGAGGATACGCAGTATTTT,CASSSAATSGEDTQYF
TRBJ2-7,TRBV9,TRBD1,NA,TGTGCCAGCAGCGTAGAGACAGGGGGGCATTACGAGCAGTACTTC,CASSVETGGHYEQYF
TRBJ2-3,TRBV18,NA,NA,TGTGCCAGCTTTCGGACAGAGGGATCTTCAGATACGCAGTATTTT,CASFRTEGSSDTQYF
TRBJ2-1,TRBV25-1,NA,NA,TGTGCCAGCAGTGAATATATTCGGTCGGCGGCTGATGAGCAGTTCTTC,CASSEYIRSAADEQFF
TRBJ2-2,TRBV4-1,NA,NA,TGCGCCAGCAGCCCGTCAGGGGTCAGGGAGCTGTTTTTT,CASSPSGVRELFF
TRBJ1-6,TRBV6-1,TRBD1,NA,TGTGCCAGCAGTGTTAACAGGGGTCAATCACCCCTCCACTTT,CASSVNRGQSPLHF
TRBJ2-5,TRBV5-4,NA,NA,TGTGCCAGCAGCTCAAACAGAGGGCTCGGGACCCAGTACTTC,CASSSNRGLGTQYF
TRBJ2-1,TRBV4-1,TRBD2,NA,TGCGCCAGCAGCCAAGTACTGACTAGCGGGGGCAAAGAGCAGTTCTTC,CASSQVLTSGGKEQFF
TRBJ1-1,TRBV5-4,NA,few,TGTGCCAGCAGCACACCAAGACAGATGAACACTGAAGCTTTCTTT,CASSTPRQMNTEAFF
TRBJ1-5,TRBV19,NA,NA,TGTGCCAGTAGCCCCATCGGGAGTTTTGTGAGCAATCAGCCCCAGCATTTT,CASSPIGSFVSNQPQHF
TRBJ2-6,TRBV7-3,TRBD2,NA,TGTGCCAGCAGCTTAATCGGGAGGGCCTCCTCTGGGGCCAACGTCCTGACTTTC,CASSLIGRASSGANVLTF
TRBJ2-7,TRBV7-8,NA,once,TGTGCCAGCAGCACCGGGACTCCCTACGAGCAGTACTTC,CASSTGTPYEQYF
TRBJ2-3,TRBV9,NA,NA,TGTGCCAGCAGCGTAGGTGTAAGCACAGATACGCAGTATTTT,CASSVGVSTDTQYF
TRBJ2-3,TRBV6-1,TRBD1,NA,TGTGCCAGCAGTGAAGTACAGGGGAGAACAGATACGCAGTATTTT,CASSEVQGRTDTQYF
TRBJ2-1,TRBV4-3,TRBD2,once,TGCGCCAGCAGCCTTCATAGCGGGGTTCCTACAAGGGAGCAGTTCTTC,CASSLHSGVPTREQFF
TRBJ2-3,TRBV5-5,TRBD1,NA,TGTGCCAGCAGCGAGACAGGGTGGTGGACAGATACGCAGTATTTT,CASSETGWWTDTQYF
TRBJ2-5,TRBV18,NA,once,TGTGCCAGCTCACCCCCCAGGCCTGTAGGAGAGACCCAGTACTTC,CASSPPRPVGETQYF
TRBJ2-1,TRBV9,TRBD2,NA,TGTGCCAGCAGCTTCCTCAGCGGGAAGAGGAATGAGCAGTTCTTC,CASSFLSGKRNEQFF
TRBJ1-1,TRBV6-6,NA,NA,TGTGCCAGCGCTGCGGAGGATAACACTGAAGCTTTCTTT,CASAAEDNTEAFF
TRBJ2-6,TRBV30,NA,NA,TGTGCCTGGAGGGTCCGGGTGGGGGCCGGGGCCAACGTCCTGACTTTC,CAWRVRVGAGANVLTF
TRBJ1-2,TRBV2,NA,once,TGTGCCAGCAGCCGAAGTGGGGGCATCAACTATGGCTACACCTTC,CASSRSGGINYGYTF
TRBJ2-3,TRBV19,TRBD1,NA,TGTGCCAGTAGTCTGGGACAGGGCACAGATACGCAGTATTTT,CASSLGQGTDTQYF
TRBJ2-3,TRBV28,TRBD1,NA,TGTGCCAGCAGTTTGTGGACAGGGCAGATGGATACGCAGTATTTT,CASSLWTGQMDTQYF
TRBJ1-1,TRBV18,TRBD1,NA,TGTGCCAGCTCGGTAGACAGGGACAACACTGAAGCTTTCTTT,CASSVDRDNTEAFF
TRBJ2-7,TRBV19,TRBD2,NA,TGTGCCAGTAGTAGTTCTAGCGGGAGCCACGAGCAGTACTTC,CASSSSSGSHEQYF
TRBJ2-7,TRBV4-3,TRBD1,NA,TGCGCCAGCAGCCAAGATCACATGTGGGGGAAGGGGGCGGGCTCCTACGAGCAGTACTTC,CASSQDHMWGKGAGSYEQYF
TRBJ2-1,TRBV19,TRBD2,NA,TGTGCCAGTAGTATAGATCCGGGACTAGCGGTGTATGAGCAGTTCTTC,CASSIDPGLAVYEQFF
TRBJ1-2,TRBV6-6,NA,NA,TGTGCCAGCAGTTACCTAAGAGAGGATGGCTACACCTTC,CASSYLREDGYTF
TRBJ2-1,TRBV4-3,TRBD2,once,TGCGCCAGCAGCCAACGGGGAGGGTCGTATGAGCAGTTCTTC,CASSQRGGSYEQFF
TRBJ2-3,TRBV25-1,NA,once,TGTGCCAGCAGTGAATTCGAGGGAACGGGAGATACGCAGTATTTT,CASSEFEGTGDTQYF
TRBJ2-2,TRBV19,TRBD2,NA,TGTGCCAGTAGTATAGTCCCCCTCCTAGCGGGAGCATCCGGGGAGCTGTTTTTT,CASSIVPLLAGASGELFF
TRBJ2-6,TRBV19,NA,NA,TGTGCCAGTAGTATACAGGGCTCTGGGGCCAACGTCCTGACTTTC,CASSIQGSGANVLTF
TRBJ2-7,TRBV5-6,TRBD2,NA,TGTGCCAGCAGCTTGGGCGGGAGGGTCGGCGAGCAGTACTTC,CASSLGGRVGEQYF
TRBJ2-7,TRBV18,TRBD2,NA,TGTGCCAGCTCACCAAGCGCTAGCGGGAGGTTCTACGAGCAGTACTTC,CASSPSASGRFYEQYF
TRBJ1-1,TRBV4-2,TRBD1,NA,TGTGCCAGCAGCCACGTCGCGGTCCCCGGACAGGGGGCGAGGACTGAAGCTTTCTTT,CASSHVAVPGQGARTEAFF
TRBJ2-7,TRBV10-3,NA,NA,TGTGCCATCAGGCACCGGGACTCCGACTCCTACGAGCAGTACTTC,CAIRHRDSDSYEQYF